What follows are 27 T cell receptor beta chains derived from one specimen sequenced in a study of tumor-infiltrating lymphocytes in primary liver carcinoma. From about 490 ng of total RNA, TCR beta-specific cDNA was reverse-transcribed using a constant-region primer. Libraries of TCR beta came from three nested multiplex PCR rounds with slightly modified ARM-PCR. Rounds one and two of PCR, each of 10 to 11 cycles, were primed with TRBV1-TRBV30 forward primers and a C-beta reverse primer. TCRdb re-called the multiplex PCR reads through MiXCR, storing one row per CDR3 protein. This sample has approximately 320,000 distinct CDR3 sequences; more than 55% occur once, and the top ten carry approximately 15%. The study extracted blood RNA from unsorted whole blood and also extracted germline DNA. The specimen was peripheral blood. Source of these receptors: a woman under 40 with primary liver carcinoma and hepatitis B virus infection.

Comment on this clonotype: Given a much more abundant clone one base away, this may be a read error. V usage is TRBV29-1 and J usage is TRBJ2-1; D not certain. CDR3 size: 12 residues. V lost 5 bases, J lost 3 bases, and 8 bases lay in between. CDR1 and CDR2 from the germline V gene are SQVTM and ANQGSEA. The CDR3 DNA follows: TGCAGCGTTCGCTCTCACTACAATGAGCAGTTCTTC. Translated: CSVRSHYNEQFF.

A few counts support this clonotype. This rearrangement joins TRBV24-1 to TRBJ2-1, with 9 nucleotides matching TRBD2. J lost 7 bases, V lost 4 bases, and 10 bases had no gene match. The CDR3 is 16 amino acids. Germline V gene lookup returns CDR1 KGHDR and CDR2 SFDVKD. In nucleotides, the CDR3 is TGTGCCACCAGTGACCCTCCCGGGACTAGCCAAAATGAGCAGTTCTTC. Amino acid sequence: CATSDPPGTSQNEQFF.

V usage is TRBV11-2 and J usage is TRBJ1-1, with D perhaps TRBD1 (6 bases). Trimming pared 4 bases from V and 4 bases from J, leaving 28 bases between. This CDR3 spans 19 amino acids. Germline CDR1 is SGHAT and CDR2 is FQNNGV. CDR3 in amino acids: CASSSAPDRHTRSFTEAFF. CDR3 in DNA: TGTGCCAGCAGCTCGGCCCCTGACAGGCATACGAGATCCTTCACTGAAGCTTTCTTT.

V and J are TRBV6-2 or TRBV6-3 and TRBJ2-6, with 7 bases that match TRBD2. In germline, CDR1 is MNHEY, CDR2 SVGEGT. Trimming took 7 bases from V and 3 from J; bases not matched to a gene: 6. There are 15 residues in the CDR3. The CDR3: CASTAGVFGANVLTF. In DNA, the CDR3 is TGTGCCAGCACCGCGGGAGTGTTTGGGGCCAACGTCCTGACTTTC.

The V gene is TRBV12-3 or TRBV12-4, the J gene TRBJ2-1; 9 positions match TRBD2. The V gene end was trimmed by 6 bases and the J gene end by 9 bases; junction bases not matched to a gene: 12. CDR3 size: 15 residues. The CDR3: CASSLSGTSSIEQFF. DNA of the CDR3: TGTGCCAGCAGCCTGTCCGGGACTAGCTCCATTGAGCAGTTCTTC.

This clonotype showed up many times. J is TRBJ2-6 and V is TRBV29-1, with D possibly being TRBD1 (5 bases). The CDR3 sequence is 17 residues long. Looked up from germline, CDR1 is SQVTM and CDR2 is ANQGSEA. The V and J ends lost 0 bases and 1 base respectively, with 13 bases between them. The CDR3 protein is CSVEDPGSESGANVLTF. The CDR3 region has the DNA TGCAGCGTTGAAGATCCAGGGTCAGAATCTGGGGCCAACGTCCTGACTTTC.

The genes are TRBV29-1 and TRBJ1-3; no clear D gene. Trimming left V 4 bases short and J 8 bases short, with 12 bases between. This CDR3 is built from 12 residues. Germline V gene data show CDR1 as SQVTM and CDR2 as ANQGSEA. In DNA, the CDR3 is TGCAGCGTTGGGCGCCGGGAAGACACCATATATTTT. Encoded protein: CSVGRREDTIYF.

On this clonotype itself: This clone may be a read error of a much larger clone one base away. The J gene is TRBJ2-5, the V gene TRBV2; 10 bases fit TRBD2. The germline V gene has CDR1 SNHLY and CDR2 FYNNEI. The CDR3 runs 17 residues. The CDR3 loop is CASTEAERTSGKETQYF. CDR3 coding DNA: TGTGCCAGCACTGAAGCGGAGCGGACTAGCGGAAAAGAGACCCAGTACTTC.

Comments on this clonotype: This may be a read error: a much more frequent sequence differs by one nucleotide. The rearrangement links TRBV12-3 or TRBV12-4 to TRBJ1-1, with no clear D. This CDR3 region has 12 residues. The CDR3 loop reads CAGSFTNTEAFF. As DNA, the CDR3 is TGTGCCGGCAGTTTCACGAACACTGAAGCTTTCTTT.

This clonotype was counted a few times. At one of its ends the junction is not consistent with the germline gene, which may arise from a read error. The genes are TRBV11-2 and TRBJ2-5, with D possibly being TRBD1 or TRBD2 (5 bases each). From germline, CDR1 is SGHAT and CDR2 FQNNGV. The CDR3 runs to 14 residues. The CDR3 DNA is TGTGCCAGCAGCTTCAGTGGGGGACGAGAGACCCCGTACTTC. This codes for CASSFSGGRETPYF.

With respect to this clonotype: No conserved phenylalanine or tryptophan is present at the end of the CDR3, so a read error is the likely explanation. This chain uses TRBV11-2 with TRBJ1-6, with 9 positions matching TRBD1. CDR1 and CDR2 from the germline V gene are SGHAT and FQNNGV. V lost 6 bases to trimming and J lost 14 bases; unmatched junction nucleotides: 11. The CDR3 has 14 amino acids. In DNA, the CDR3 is TGTGCCAGCAGTCGGAGGACAGGGGTCTCAACCCTCCACTCT. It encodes CASSRRTGVSTLHS.

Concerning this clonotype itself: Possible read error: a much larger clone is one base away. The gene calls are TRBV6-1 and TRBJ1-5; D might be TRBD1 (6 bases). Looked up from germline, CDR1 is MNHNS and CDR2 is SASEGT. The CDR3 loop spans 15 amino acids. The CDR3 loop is CARSVSGDSNQPQHF. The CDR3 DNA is TGTGCCCGCAGTGTATCAGGGGATAGCAATCAGCCCCAGCATTTT.

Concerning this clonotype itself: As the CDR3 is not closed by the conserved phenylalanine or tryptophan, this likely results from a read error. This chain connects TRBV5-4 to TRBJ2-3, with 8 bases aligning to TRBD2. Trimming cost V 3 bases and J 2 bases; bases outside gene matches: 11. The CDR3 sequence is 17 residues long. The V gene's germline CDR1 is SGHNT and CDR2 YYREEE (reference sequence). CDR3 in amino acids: CASSSSELAELTDTQYY. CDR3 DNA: TGTGCCAGCAGCTCTAGCGAACTAGCGGAGCTCACAGATACGCAGTATTAT.

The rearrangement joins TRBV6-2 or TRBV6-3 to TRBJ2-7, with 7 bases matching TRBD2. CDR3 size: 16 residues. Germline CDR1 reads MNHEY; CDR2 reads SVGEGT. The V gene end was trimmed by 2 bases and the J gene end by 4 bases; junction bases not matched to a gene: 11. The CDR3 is CASSYPTSLPSYEQYF. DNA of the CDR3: TGTGCCAGCAGTTACCCGACTAGCCTCCCCTCTTACGAGCAGTACTTC.

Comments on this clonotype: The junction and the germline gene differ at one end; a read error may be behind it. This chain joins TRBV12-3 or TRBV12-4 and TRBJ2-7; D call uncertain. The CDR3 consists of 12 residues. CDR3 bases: TGTGTCAGCAGCCCAGACGCCTACGACCAGTACTTC. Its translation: CVSSPDAYDQYF.

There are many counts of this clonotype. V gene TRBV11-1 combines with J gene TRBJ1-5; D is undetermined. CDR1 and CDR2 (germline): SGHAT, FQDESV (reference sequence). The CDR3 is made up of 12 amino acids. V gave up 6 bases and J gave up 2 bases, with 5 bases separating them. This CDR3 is CASRDRNQPQHF. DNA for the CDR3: TGTGCCAGCAGAGACCGCAATCAGCCCCAGCATTTT.

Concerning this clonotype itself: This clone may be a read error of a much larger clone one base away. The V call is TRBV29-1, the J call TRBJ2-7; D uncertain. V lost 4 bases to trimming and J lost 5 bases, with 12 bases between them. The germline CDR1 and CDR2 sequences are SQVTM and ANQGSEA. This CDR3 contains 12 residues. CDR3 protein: CSVAALDHEQYF. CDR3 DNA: TGCAGCGTTGCTGCCCTGGACCACGAGCAGTACTTC.

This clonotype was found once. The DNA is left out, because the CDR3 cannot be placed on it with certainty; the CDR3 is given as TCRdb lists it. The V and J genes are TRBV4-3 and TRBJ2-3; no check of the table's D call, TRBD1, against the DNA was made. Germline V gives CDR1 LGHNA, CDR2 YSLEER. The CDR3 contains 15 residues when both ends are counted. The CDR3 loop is CASTFGGGNTDTRYF.

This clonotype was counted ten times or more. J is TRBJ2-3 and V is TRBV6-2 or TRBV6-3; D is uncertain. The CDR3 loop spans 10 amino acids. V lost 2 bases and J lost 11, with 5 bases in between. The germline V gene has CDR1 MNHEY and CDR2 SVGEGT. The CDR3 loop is CASSYKKQYF. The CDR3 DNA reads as TGTGCCAGCAGTTACAAGAAGCAGTATTTT.

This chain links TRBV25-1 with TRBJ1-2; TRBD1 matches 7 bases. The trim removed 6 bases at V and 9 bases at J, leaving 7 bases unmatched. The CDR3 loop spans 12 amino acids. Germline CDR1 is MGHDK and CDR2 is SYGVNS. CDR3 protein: CASRTGNNSYTF. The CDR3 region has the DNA TGTGCCAGCAGGACAGGGAACAATAGCTACACCTTC.

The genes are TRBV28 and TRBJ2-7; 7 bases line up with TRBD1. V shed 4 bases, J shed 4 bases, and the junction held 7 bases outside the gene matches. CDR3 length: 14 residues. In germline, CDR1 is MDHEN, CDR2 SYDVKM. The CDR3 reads CASSSPGQWYEQYF. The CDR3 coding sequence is TGTGCCAGCAGTTCCCCGGGACAGTGGTACGAGCAGTACTTC.

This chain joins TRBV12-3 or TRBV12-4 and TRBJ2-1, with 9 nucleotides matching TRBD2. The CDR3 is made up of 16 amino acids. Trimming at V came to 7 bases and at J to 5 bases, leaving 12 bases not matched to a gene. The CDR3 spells CASNRAQRGDHNEQFF. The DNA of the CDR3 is TGTGCCAGCAATAGAGCCCAGCGGGGGGATCACAATGAGCAGTTCTTC.

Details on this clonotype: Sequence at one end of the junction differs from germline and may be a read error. The CDR3 region has the DNA TGCGCCAGCAACCAAGTTTTTACGGGAACCACAGATACGCAGTATTTT. It yields the protein CASNQVFTGTTDTQYF. The rearrangement uses TRBV4-1 and TRBJ2-3, with TRBD2 as a possible D gene (5 bases). Germline V CDR1 and CDR2: MGHRA, YSYEKL. This CDR3 region has 16 residues.

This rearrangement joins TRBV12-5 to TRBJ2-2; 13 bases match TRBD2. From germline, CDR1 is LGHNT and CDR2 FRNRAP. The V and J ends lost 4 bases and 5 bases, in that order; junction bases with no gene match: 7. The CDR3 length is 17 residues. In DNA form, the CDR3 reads TGTGCTAGTGGTTCTCCCGGACTAGCGGGAGTAACCGGGGAGCTGTTTTTT. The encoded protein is CASGSPGLAGVTGELFF.

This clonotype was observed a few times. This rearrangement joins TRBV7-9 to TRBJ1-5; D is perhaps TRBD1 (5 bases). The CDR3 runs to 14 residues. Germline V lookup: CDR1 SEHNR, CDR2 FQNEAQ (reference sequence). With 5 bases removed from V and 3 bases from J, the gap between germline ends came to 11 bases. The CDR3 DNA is TGTGCCAGCAGCGTAGACAGCACCAATCAGCCCCAGCATTTT. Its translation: CASSVDSTNQPQHF.

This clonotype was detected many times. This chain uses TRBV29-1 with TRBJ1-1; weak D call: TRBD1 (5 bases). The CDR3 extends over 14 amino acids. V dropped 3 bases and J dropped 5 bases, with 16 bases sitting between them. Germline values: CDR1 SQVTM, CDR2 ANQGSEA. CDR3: CSVESPGGRTEAFF. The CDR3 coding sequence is TGCAGCGTTGAGAGCCCCGGGGGTCGGACTGAAGCTTTCTTT.

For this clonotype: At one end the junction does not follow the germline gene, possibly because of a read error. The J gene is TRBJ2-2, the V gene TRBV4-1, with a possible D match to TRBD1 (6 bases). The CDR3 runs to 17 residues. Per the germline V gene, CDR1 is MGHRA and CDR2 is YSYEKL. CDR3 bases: TGCGCCAGCAGCCAACGGACAGACATGAAGAACAGCGGGGAGCTGTTTTTT. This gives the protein CASSQRTDMKNSGELFF.